These 9 T cell receptor beta chains originate from one sample sequenced in a study of blood T cell repertoires in COVID-19. Assay used: immunoSEQ multiplex PCR; TCRdb lists only in-frame clones, some missing. The data show 200,000 to 300,000 clones, approximately 86% seen once. The sample consisted of peripheral blood. The receptors come from a woman aged 55-75 years who had recovered from COVID-19.

This clone was recorded only once. This chain links TRBV6-1 with TRBJ2-7; D is uncertain. Trimming pared 3 bases from V and 4 bases from J, leaving 13 bases between. The CDR3 has 14 amino acids. Germline V gene data show CDR1 as MNHNS and CDR2 as SASEGT. Written as DNA, the CDR3 is TGTGCCAGCAGTGACGAACCTCAGATTTACGAGCAGTACTTC. Protein sequence: CASSDEPQIYEQYF.

This clone has only one observation. This rearrangement joins TRBV5-1 to TRBJ2-2; TRBD2 is a possible D gene (7 bases). Per germline, CDR1 SGHRS and CDR2 YFSETQ. The CDR3 totals 15 residues. V lost 4 bases and J lost 4, with 14 bases in between. CDR3 residues: CASSGGDTATGELFF. In DNA form, the CDR3 reads TGCGCCAGCAGCGGGGGGGACACTGCCACCGGGGAGCTGTTTTTT.

The chain combines TRBV5-6 with TRBJ1-3; possibly TRBD1 for D (5 bases). The CDR3 is 17 residues long. From germline, CDR1 is SGHDT and CDR2 YYEEEE. V lost 1 base and J lost 2, with 16 bases in between. The CDR3 here is CASSLRPGGTAGNTIYF. The CDR3 DNA follows: TGTGCCAGCAGCTTGAGGCCGGGGGGAACGGCTGGAAACACCATATATTTT.

The chain joins TRBV4-2 to TRBJ1-2, with D possibly TRBD1 on 6 matching bases. Trimming removed 1 base from V and 6 bases from J, with 24 bases in between. Looked up from germline, CDR1 is LGHNA and CDR2 is YNFKEQ. This CDR3 region has 18 residues. CDR3 bases: TGTGCCAGCAGCCAAGTTTTACGGGACATGTATTTCCCCCATGGCTACACCTTC. Its protein is CASSQVLRDMYFPHGYTF.

This rearrangement joins TRBV6-6 to TRBJ1-5, with 9 bases that match TRBD1. Trimming removed 7 bases from V and 6 bases from J; junction bases left unmatched: 7. The CDR3 has 14 residues. Germline-derived CDR1 and CDR2 are MNHNY and SVGAGI (reference sequence). The CDR3 DNA sequence: TGTGCCAGCATCGACAGGGGGGTTGGTCAGCCCCAGCATTTT. Translated: CASIDRGVGQPQHF.

This chain connects TRBV5-1 to TRBJ1-2; D may be TRBD1 (6 bases). V lost 0 bases and J lost 3, with 21 bases in between. Germline assignment: CDR1 SGHRS and CDR2 YFSETQ. The CDR3 is made up of 18 amino acids. CDR3 amino acids: CASSLVFGRGKRDYGYTF. For the CDR3, the DNA is TGCGCCAGCAGCTTGGTGTTCGGGAGGGGGAAGCGGGACTATGGCTACACCTTC.

The V gene is TRBV5-1, the J gene TRBJ1-5, with 7 bases aligning to TRBD1. Germline V CDR1 and CDR2: SGHRS, YFSETQ. The CDR3 consists of 15 residues. V was clipped by 4 bases and J by 7 bases; unmatched bases: 11. CDR3 loop: CASSPTGDGIQPQHF. CDR3 bases: TGCGCCAGCAGCCCAACAGGGGATGGGATACAGCCCCAGCATTTT.

This chain uses TRBV9 with TRBJ2-7; 10 bases agree with TRBD1. Germline CDR1 SGDLS, CDR2 YYNGEE. The CDR3 totals 15 residues. J gave up 7 bases and V 2 bases, and 9 bases lay outside the gene matches. The CDR3 DNA is TGTGCCAGCAGCGTTGAAGGACAGGGGGGCGATGAGCAGTACTTC. Amino acids: CASSVEGQGGDEQYF.

V gene TRBV6-6 combines with J gene TRBJ1-1, with 8 positions matching TRBD1. The germline V gene encodes CDR1 MNHNY and CDR2 SVGAGI (reference sequence). The V gene end was trimmed by 7 bases and the J gene end by 4 bases; junction bases not matched to a gene: 11. The CDR3 length is 15 residues. This CDR3 is CASTKAGGGFTEAFF. The CDR3 DNA is TGTGCCAGCACAAAGGCAGGGGGCGGTTTCACTGAAGCTTTCTTT.